Shown below are 27 T cell receptor beta chains from a single sample sequenced in a study of HIV-infected patients and healthy controls. No cell fractionation was done, so the repertoire covers all unsorted peripheral blood T cells. Reverse transcription used 450 to 500 ng RNA and constant-region primers for alpha and beta. Each of the alpha and beta chains got its own library through chain-specific third strand synthesis with indices. TCRdb reanalysed the 5' RACE reads using MiXCR and keeps one entry per CDR3 protein. The sample yields about 10,000 distinct CDR3 sequences, around 9.3% seen once. The sequences come from blood, collected before antiretroviral therapy. The receptors stem from an adult with HIV infection.

This clonotype showed up many times. This rearrangement joins TRBV7-9 to TRBJ2-1; 14 nucleotides match TRBD2. Germline V lookup: CDR1 SEHNR, CDR2 FQNEAQ (reference sequence). V trimming: 5 bases; J trimming: 9 bases; junction bases outside the gene matches: 6. The CDR3 has 15 residues. The CDR3 DNA sequence: TGTGCCAGCAGCCTCGAGGGACTAGCGGGGGTTGAGCAGTTCTTC. This translates into CASSLEGLAGVEQFF.

This clonotype was seen ten or more times. This chain links TRBV11-2 with TRBJ2-3, with a weak D call TRBD2 (6 bases). Deletions cut 2 bases from V and 4 bases from J, with 25 bases between. Germline V gene sequence: CDR1 SGHAT, CDR2 FQNNGV. This CDR3 has 19 residues. The CDR3 DNA reads as TGTGCCAGCAGCTTAAACCGGCTACCGCTAGCGAATCCGGCAGATACGCAGTATTTT. Its protein product is CASSLNRLPLANPADTQYF.

This clonotype was observed a handful of times. The J gene is TRBJ2-7, the V gene TRBV19, with TRBD1 matching 7 bases. V gave up 10 bases and J gave up 3 bases; unmatched junction bases: 9. The CDR3 sequence is 13 residues long. Germline assignment: CDR1 LNHDA and CDR2 SQIVND (reference sequence). The DNA for the CDR3 is TGTGCCACCAGTCCCGGGACAGTCTACGAGCAGTACTTC. It codes for CATSPGTVYEQYF.

There are many counts of this clonotype. This chain links TRBV6-4 with TRBJ1-1; D gene uncertain. The CDR3 sequence is 14 residues long. V lost 6 bases and J 8 bases, leaving 19 bases between the germline ends. Germline V gives CDR1 MRHNA, CDR2 SNTAGT. The CDR3 DNA sequence: TGTGCCAGCAGCGGAATAGGATCCTTTGCGGAAGCTTTCTTT. It translates to CASSGIGSFAEAFF.

This clonotype was detected many times. The CDR3 here is CSATLAGIPYEQYF. CDR3 bases: TGCAGTGCCACTCTAGCGGGGATCCCCTACGAGCAGTACTTC. The V call is TRBV20-1, the J call TRBJ2-7; 9 bases line up with TRBD2. The CDR3 runs to 14 residues. Germline trimming cut 6 bases from V and 2 bases from J; bases unmatched to any gene: 8. Germline CDR1 and CDR2: DFQATT and SNEGSKA (reference sequence).

V is TRBV14 and J is TRBJ2-7; TRBD1 matches 10 bases. Unmatched junction bases numbered 8, after V lost 5 bases and J lost 7 bases. The CDR3 runs to 14 residues. Germline CDR1 reads SGHDN; CDR2 reads FVKESK. CDR3 sequence (DNA): TGTGCCAGCAGCTTCTGGGACAGGGGATATGAGCAGTACTTC. It is translated as CASSFWDRGYEQYF.

This clonotype showed up many times. The chain carries TRBV29-1 and TRBJ2-3, with D possibly being TRBD1 (6 bases). Looked up from germline, CDR1 is SQVTM and CDR2 is ANQGSEA. The V and J ends lost 2 bases and 2 bases respectively, with 17 bases between them. This CDR3 comprises 16 residues. CDR3 protein: CSVERLTGMVTDTQYF. The CDR3 nucleotides read TGCAGCGTTGAAAGATTAACAGGGATGGTCACAGATACGCAGTATTTT.

There are a few counts of this clonotype. CDR3 coding DNA: TGTGCCAGCAGCTTCCAAAGACTAGCGGGAGGGACAGATACGCAGTATTTT. This codes for CASSFQRLAGGTDTQYF. This chain joins TRBV7-2 and TRBJ2-3, with TRBD2 matching 14 bases. The CDR3 is made up of 17 amino acids. From germline, CDR1 is SGHTA and CDR2 FQGNSA. V dropped 3 bases and J dropped 3; count of bases not matched to a gene: 5. Drawing the rest from reference TRBV7-2 and TRBJ2-3, the complete variable domain is GAGVSQSPSNKVTEKGKDVELRCDPISGHTALYWYRQSLGQGLEFLIYFQGNSAPDKSGLPSDRFSAERTGGSVSTLTIQRTQQEDSAVYLCASSFQRLAGGTDTQYFGPGTRLTVL.

This clonotype came up many times. The chain carries TRBV11-1 and TRBJ2-1; possible D gene TRBD2, 6 bases. The CDR3 is made up of 17 amino acids. Trimming cost V 5 bases and J 4 bases, with 21 bases left between them. Germline values: CDR1 SGHAT, CDR2 FQDESV (reference sequence). CDR3 amino acids: CASSPGSGLNKYNEQFF. The CDR3, as DNA: TGTGCCAGCAGCCCCGGGAGCGGACTAAATAAATACAATGAGCAGTTCTTC.

The chain is built from TRBV6-6 and TRBJ2-2, with 9 bases lining up with TRBD2. The CDR3 consists of 17 residues. Trimming cost V 7 bases and J 4 bases; bases outside gene matches: 13. CDR1 and CDR2 (germline): MNHNY, SVGAGI (reference sequence). The CDR3 is CASTTSGGGVGTGELFF. The CDR3 coding sequence is TGTGCCAGCACGACTAGCGGAGGGGGGGTGGGCACCGGGGAGCTGTTTTTT.

This clonotype was observed many times. The chain couples TRBV12-3 or TRBV12-4 to TRBJ1-4, with D uncertain. The CDR3 loop spans 14 amino acids. V was clipped by 1 base and J by 4 bases, with 7 bases between them. The CDR3 is CASSLGQLNEKLFF. CDR3 DNA sequence: TGTGCCAGCAGTTTAGGCCAGCTTAATGAAAAACTGTTTTTT.

This clonotype was counted many times. The rearrangement uses TRBV5-1 and TRBJ2-1; D might be TRBD1 or TRBD2, each matching 5 bases. The CDR3 has 14 residues. In germline, CDR1 is SGHRS, CDR2 YFSETQ. The ends were cut back, 4 bases at V and 2 bases at J, with 10 bases in the middle. The CDR3 spells CASSPRGAYNEQFF. CDR3 nucleotide sequence: TGCGCCAGCAGCCCCCGAGGGGCCTACAATGAGCAGTTCTTC.

This clonotype showed up many times. J is TRBJ2-1 and V is TRBV28; D call uncertain. Looked up from germline, CDR1 is MDHEN and CDR2 is SYDVKM. V lost 2 bases and J lost 6, with 5 bases in between. This CDR3 has 12 amino acids. The CDR3 coding sequence is TGTGCCAGCAGTTTAATCCCCAATGAGCAGTTCTTC. Translated, it gives CASSLIPNEQFF. Drawing the rest from reference TRBV28 and TRBJ2-1, the complete variable domain is DVKVTQSSRYLVKRTGEKVFLECVQDMDHENMFWYRQDPGLGLRLIYFSYDVKMKEKGDIPEGYSVSREKKERFSLILESASTNQTSMYLCASSLIPNEQFFGPGTRLTVL.

This clonotype was picked up many times. V and J are TRBV19 and TRBJ1-2, with 10 bases that match TRBD1. Germline assignment: CDR1 LNHDA and CDR2 SQIVND (reference sequence). V gave up 7 bases and J gave up 7 bases; unmatched junction bases: 9. The length of the CDR3 is 14 residues. The CDR3 DNA sequence: TGTGCCAGTATTTCCCCGGACAGGGGGTTTGGCTACACCTTC. Translated: CASISPDRGFGYTF.

This clonotype was picked up a small number of times. Here the CDR3 reads CASSFSGSSYNEQFF. CDR3 nucleotide sequence: TGTGCCAGCAGCTTTAGCGGGAGTTCCTACAATGAGCAGTTCTTC. The chain recombines TRBV7-6 with TRBJ2-1; TRBD2 agrees at 9 bases. J lost 1 base, V lost 3 bases, and 1 base had no gene match. The germline V gene has CDR1 SGHVS and CDR2 FNYEAQ. The CDR3 has 15 amino acids.

There are many counts of this clonotype. The V and J genes are TRBV2 and TRBJ2-2; tentative D call: TRBD1 (5 bases). The germline V and J ends were trimmed by 6 bases and 3 bases, with 5 bases remaining between them. The CDR3 length is 12 residues. From germline, CDR1 is SNHLY and CDR2 FYNNEI. The CDR3 DNA reads as TGTGCCAGCAGAGGGGACACCGGGGAGCTGTTTTTT. Translating it yields CASRGDTGELFF.

This clonotype was observed many times. This sequence joins TRBV7-9 and TRBJ2-2, with 8 positions matching TRBD1. Germline CDR1 and CDR2: SEHNR and FQNEAQ (reference sequence). The trim removed 6 bases at V and 9 bases at J, leaving 12 bases unmatched. This CDR3 has 15 amino acids. The CDR3 protein is CASSLATGEIRELFF. As DNA, the CDR3 is TGTGCCAGCAGTCTCGCGACAGGGGAGATCCGGGAGCTGTTTTTT.

This clonotype was counted a few times. This sequence joins TRBV7-2 and TRBJ2-3; D gene unclear. CDR1 and CDR2 from the germline V gene are SGHTA and FQGNSA. Deletions cut 1 base from V and 4 bases from J, with 6 bases between. This CDR3 is built from 13 residues. This chain's CDR3 is CASSLGVADTQYF. As DNA, the CDR3 is TGTGCCAGCAGCTTAGGGGTTGCAGATACGCAGTATTTT.

The gene calls are TRBV30 and TRBJ1-2; 10 bases line up with TRBD1. The junction had 8 bases not matched to a gene; V was cut back by 3 bases and J by 4 bases. This CDR3 spans 15 amino acids. Per the germline V gene, CDR1 is GTSNPN and CDR2 is SVGIG (reference sequence). The CDR3 DNA is TGTGCCTGGAGGGGGGAACGGACAGGGGGCTATGGCTACACCTTC. It encodes CAWRGERTGGYGYTF.

The rearrangement uses TRBV20-1 and TRBJ1-3, with no clear D. This CDR3 spans 12 amino acids. Germline V gene lookup returns CDR1 DFQATT and CDR2 SNEGSKA (reference sequence). Trimming took 5 bases from V and 1 from J, leaving 6 bases between them. The CDR3 DNA reads TGCAGTGCTGCCAGTTCTGGAAACACCATATATTTT. Its translation is CSAASSGNTIYF.

The chain has TRBV15 and TRBJ1-5, with 9 bases aligning to TRBD1. CDR3 length: 14 residues. The V gene end was trimmed by 5 bases and the J gene end by 2 bases; junction bases not matched to a gene: 1. CDR1 is LNHNV and CDR2 is YYDKDF in the germline V gene (reference sequence). CDR3 amino acids: CATSWDRGNQPQHF. CDR3 in DNA: TGTGCCACCAGCTGGGACAGGGGCAATCAGCCCCAGCATTTT.

This clonotype was seen many times. V usage is TRBV4-2 and J usage is TRBJ2-1; D is perhaps TRBD1 or TRBD2 (5 bases each). Germline lookup yields CDR1 LGHNA and CDR2 YNFKEQ. The CDR3 runs to 13 residues. Trimming left V 6 bases short and J 1 base short, with 7 bases between. As DNA, the CDR3 is TGTGCCAGCAGATGGGGGTCCTACAATGAGCAGTTCTTC. Residues: CASRWGSYNEQFF.

Points on this clonotype: Just one base apart from a much larger clone, this may be a read error. This sequence joins TRBV7-8 and TRBJ2-6, with D perhaps TRBD2 (6 bases). Germline values: CDR1 SGHVS, CDR2 FQNEAQ. The CDR3 extends over 19 amino acids. The CDR3 loop reads CASSPRGAYILSGANALTF. CDR3 bases: TGTGCCAGCAGCCCTCGCGGGGCATATATCCTCTCTGGGGCCAACGCCCTGACTTTC.

This clonotype was counted ten times or more. The rearrangement links TRBV11-2 to TRBJ2-3, with D unresolved. The CDR3 contains 12 residues. Germline V gene data show CDR1 as SGHAT and CDR2 as FQNNGV. Trimming left V 5 bases short and J 8 bases short, with 11 bases between. CDR3 nucleotides: TGTGCCAGCAGCCCCCTAGTCGGTACGCAGTATTTT. Protein product: CASSPLVGTQYF.

This clonotype was counted a few times. The chain recombines TRBV29-1 with TRBJ2-3; 8 bases match TRBD2. The germline gives CDR1 SQVTM, CDR2 ANQGSEA. This CDR3 is 12 amino acids long. V lost 7 bases to trimming and J lost 1 base; unmatched junction nucleotides: 1. The CDR3: CSGRGGTDTQYF. CDR3 bases: TGCAGCGGGCGGGGGGGCACAGATACGCAGTATTTT.

This clonotype was found many times. CDR3 in amino acids: CATSRDYAGGLNTEAFF. CDR3 nucleotide sequence: TGTGCCACCAGCAGAGATTATGCGGGGGGCCTGAACACTGAAGCTTTCTTT. This rearrangement joins TRBV15 to TRBJ1-1; possibly TRBD1 for D (6 bases). This CDR3 has 17 amino acids. V lost 0 bases, J lost 0 bases, and 14 bases lay in between. Germline V gene lookup returns CDR1 LNHNV and CDR2 YYDKDF (reference sequence).

This clonotype was detected many times. The chain is built from TRBV18 and TRBJ2-1; perhaps TRBD2 as D (6 bases). Germline CDR1 and CDR2: KGHSH and LQKENI. V was clipped by 6 bases and J by 4 bases, with 19 bases between them. This CDR3 is built from 16 residues. The CDR3 DNA is TGTGCCAGCTCCTCCGGGAGCGGAGGGTTTTACAATGAGCAGTTCTTC. Its protein product is CASSSGSGGFYNEQFF. Full variable domain (outside the CDR3, taken from reference TRBV18 and TRBJ2-1): NAGVMQNPRHLVRRRGQEARLRCSPMKGHSHVYWYRQLPEEGLKFMVYLQKENIIDESGMPKERFSAEFPKEGPSILRIQQVVRGDSAAYFCASSSGSGGFYNEQFFGPGTRLTVL.